Presented here are 25 T cell receptor beta chains from one specimen sequenced in a study of blood T cell repertoires in COVID-19. The protocol was immunoSEQ multiplex PCR, while the TCRdb copy is restricted to in-frame clones and leaves out a portion. The sample has 200,000 to 300,000 clones, 83% seen once. Sequencing used peripheral blood. The origin of the receptors is a human donor in a cohort sampled during active COVID-19.

J is TRBJ2-2 and V is TRBV11-3; 12 positions match TRBD2. Germline CDR1 is SGHNT and CDR2 is YENEEA. The CDR3 spans 16 residues. V shed 5 bases, J shed 7 bases, and the junction held 8 bases outside the gene matches. For the CDR3, the DNA is TGTGCCAGCAGCCTTCCTAGCGGGGGGGCCGACGGGGAGCTGTTTTTT. Translating it yields CASSLPSGGADGELFF.

This chain connects TRBV11-2 to TRBJ1-2; D is possibly TRBD1 (6 bases). The CDR3 spans 13 residues. The ends were cut back, 2 bases at V and 8 bases at J, with 12 bases in the middle. Germline V CDR1 and CDR2: SGHAT, FQNNGV. The CDR3, as DNA: TGTGCCAGCAGCTTAAGCAGGGGTGGAGGCTACACCTTC. Translating it yields CASSLSRGGGYTF.

The chain couples TRBV10-3 to TRBJ1-5; 10 nucleotides match TRBD1. CDR1 and CDR2 from the germline V gene are ENHRY and SYGVKD. This CDR3 has 16 residues. V lost 4 bases and J lost 4; bases outside the gene matches: 7. The CDR3 coding sequence is TGTGCCATCAGTGGTCTCCCGGGACAGGGGAATCAGCCCCAGCATTTT. Translation gives CAISGLPGQGNQPQHF.

The chain combines TRBV3-1 (or the pseudogene TRBV3-2) with TRBJ1-2; D not certain. Germline values: CDR1 LGHDT, CDR2 YNNKEL (reference sequence). The CDR3 length is 16 residues. V was trimmed by 1 base and J by 3 bases, leaving 15 bases between them. The CDR3 bases are TGTGCCAGCAGCCAAGGGCGAGGTTTCGGTGACTATGGCTACACCTTC. It codes for CASSQGRGFGDYGYTF.

This clone was seen just once. Written as DNA, the CDR3 is TGCGCCAGCAGCTGGGGACTAGGAAAAGAGACCCAGTACTTC. This codes for CASSWGLGKETQYF. The chain carries TRBV5-1 and TRBJ2-5; 8 bases align to TRBD2. Germline lookup yields CDR1 SGHRS and CDR2 YFSETQ. The V and J ends lost 3 bases and 3 bases, in that order; junction bases with no gene match: 4. CDR3 size: 14 residues.

The chain carries TRBV12-5 and TRBJ1-1, with 7 bases identical to TRBD1. V trimming: 2 bases; J trimming: 10 bases; junction bases outside the gene matches: 1. The germline V gene has CDR1 LGHNT and CDR2 FRNRAP. The CDR3 is 11 residues long. As DNA, the CDR3 is TGTGCTAGTGGTTTGCAGGGGGTAGCTTTCTTT. This gives the protein CASGLQGVAFF.

This chain connects TRBV2 to TRBJ1-1, with D maybe TRBD1 (6 bases). Germline V gene sequence: CDR1 SNHLY, CDR2 FYNNEI. The CDR3 has 15 amino acids. V was clipped by 2 bases and J by 4 bases, with 14 bases between them. CDR3 sequence: CASSESGGLSTEAFF. In DNA form, the CDR3 reads TGTGCCAGCAGTGAATCGGGGGGCTTATCCACTGAAGCTTTCTTT.

CDR3 amino acids: CASIAGTQVGEQYF. In DNA, the CDR3 is TGTGCCAGCATAGCAGGGACTCAAGTGGGCGAGCAGTACTTC. The gene calls are TRBV28 and TRBJ2-7; the D gene is possibly TRBD2 (6 bases). Germline-derived CDR1 and CDR2 are MDHEN and SYDVKM. The V end lost 7 bases, the J end lost 6 bases, and 19 bases lay between the germline ends. CDR3 length equals 14 residues.

The V gene is TRBV7-9, the J gene TRBJ2-1; 8 nucleotides agree with TRBD1. The CDR3 length is 14 residues. V shed 2 bases and J 5 bases; nucleotides not matched to a gene: 2. Germline loops: CDR1 SEHNR, CDR2 FQNEAQ (reference sequence). The CDR3 DNA follows: TGTGCCAGCAGCTTAACACAGGGGGACAATGAGCAGTTCTTC. It encodes CASSLTQGDNEQFF.

The gene calls are TRBV7-9 and TRBJ1-5; D uncertain. Trimming cost V 4 bases and J 3 bases, with 16 bases left between them. Germline loops: CDR1 SEHNR, CDR2 FQNEAQ (reference sequence). The CDR3 covers 16 residues. In nucleotides, the CDR3 is TGTGCCAGCAGCTCCGAACCGGCAGGAAACAATCAGCCCCAGCATTTT. As protein: CASSSEPAGNNQPQHF.

The V gene is TRBV6-4, the J gene TRBJ2-1; D is unresolved. The germline V gene encodes CDR1 MRHNA and CDR2 SNTAGT. The germline V and J ends were trimmed by 4 bases and 3 bases, with 7 bases remaining between them. This CDR3 comprises 13 residues. CDR3 in amino acids: CASSASYYNEQFF. CDR3 DNA sequence: TGTGCCAGCAGTGCGAGCTACTACAATGAGCAGTTCTTC.

The V call is TRBV2, the J call TRBJ1-5, with D possibly being TRBD1 (5 bases). CDR3 length: 14 residues. V lost 2 bases and J 4 bases, leaving 9 bases between the germline ends. From germline, CDR1 is SNHLY and CDR2 FYNNEI. Here the CDR3 reads CASSEHDSNQPQHF. The CDR3 region has the DNA TGTGCCAGCAGTGAACATGACAGTAATCAGCCCCAGCATTTT.

The sample holds many counts of this clone. The chain links TRBV19 to TRBJ2-6; a weak D match, TRBD2 (6 bases). The V gene's germline CDR1 is LNHDA and CDR2 SQIVND (reference sequence). Trimming shortened V by 3 bases and J by 1 base, and 22 bases separated the two germline ends. The CDR3 runs 20 residues. The CDR3 loop is CASSIPGLIGTKSGANVLTF. The CDR3 DNA reads as TGTGCCAGTAGTATCCCTGGACTAATCGGCACAAAATCTGGGGCCAACGTCCTGACTTTC.

This clone was observed once. This chain links TRBV10-3 with TRBJ1-2; perhaps TRBD1 as D (6 bases). The CDR3 is made up of 14 amino acids. Germline CDR1 and CDR2: ENHRY and SYGVKD. Deletions cut 5 bases from V and 0 bases from J, with 10 bases between. The CDR3 DNA reads as TGTGCCATCAGTTACAGGGAGACTAACTATGGCTACACCTTC. This gives the protein CAISYRETNYGYTF.

The J gene is TRBJ1-1, the V gene TRBV7-8; 9 positions agree with TRBD1. From germline, CDR1 is SGHVS and CDR2 FQNEAQ. The CDR3 is made up of 15 amino acids. V was clipped by 3 bases and J by 3 bases; unmatched bases: 5. This chain's CDR3 is CASSFQQGADTEAFF. CDR3 nucleotide sequence: TGTGCCAGCAGCTTCCAACAGGGGGCTGACACTGAAGCTTTCTTT.

This clone has only a few counts. The chain combines TRBV30 with TRBJ1-2; maybe TRBD1 (5 bases). V gave up 0 bases and J gave up 7 bases, with 15 bases separating them. This CDR3 has 14 residues. Germline V CDR1 and CDR2: GTSNPN, SVGIG (reference sequence). The CDR3 sequence is CAWSVLQGGGGYTF. In DNA, the CDR3 is TGTGCCTGGAGTGTGCTGCAGGGAGGCGGTGGCTACACCTTC. Complete variable domain (other parts from reference TRBV30 and TRBJ1-2): SQTIHQWPATLVQPVGSPLSLECTVEGTSNPNLYWYRQAAGRGLQLLFYSVGIGQISSEVPQNLSASRPQDRQFILSSKKLLLSDSGFYLCAWSVLQGGGGYTFGSGTRLTVV.

The V and J genes are TRBV16 and TRBJ1-1; D perhaps matches TRBD1 (6 bases). Per the germline V gene, CDR1 is KGHSY and CDR2 is FQNENV. This CDR3 is 15 amino acids long. The V end was cut by 0 bases, the J end by 6 bases, with 14 bases between. CDR3 region: CASSQSRAQGSEAFF. The CDR3, as DNA: TGTGCCAGCAGCCAATCAAGAGCGCAGGGGTCTGAAGCTTTCTTT.

This chain links TRBV24-1 with TRBJ1-1; TRBD1 matches at 8 bases. The CDR3 length is 15 residues. Germline assignment: CDR1 KGHDR and CDR2 SFDVKD. The V gene end was trimmed by 2 bases and the J gene end by 1 base; junction bases not matched to a gene: 2. The CDR3 reads CATSDSDRANTEAFF. The CDR3 DNA follows: TGTGCCACCAGTGATTCGGACAGGGCGAACACTGAAGCTTTCTTT.

To note about this clone: One end of the junction fails to match germline, which may point to a read error. The rearrangement uses TRBV4-1 and TRBJ1-3, with 10 bases lining up with TRBD1. This CDR3 region has 15 residues. From germline, CDR1 is MGHRA and CDR2 YSYEKL. The CDR3: CASSRGHGTGESPHF. The CDR3 DNA sequence: TGCGCCAGCAGCCGAGGGCACGGGACAGGGGAATCTCCTCATTTT.

The rearrangement uses TRBV3-1 (or the pseudogene TRBV3-2) and TRBJ2-2, with D maybe TRBD2 (5 bases). The V gene's germline CDR1 is LGHDT and CDR2 YNNKEL (reference sequence). The V end was cut by 1 base, the J end by 5 bases, with 8 bases between. This CDR3 spans 14 amino acids. CDR3 DNA: TGTGCCAGCAGCCAAGTACGGGGTACCGGGGAGCTGTTTTTT. Translation: CASSQVRGTGELFF.

The genes are TRBV3-1 (or the pseudogene TRBV3-2) and TRBJ2-1; the D gene is possibly TRBD2 (6 bases). V dropped 10 bases and J dropped 6 bases, with 13 bases sitting between them. This CDR3 region has 12 residues. Germline V gene sequence: CDR1 LGHDT, CDR2 YNNKEL (reference sequence). The CDR3 sequence: CATLGGGNEQFF. The CDR3 DNA follows: TGTGCCACCCTGGGAGGAGGCAATGAGCAGTTCTTC.

The chain recombines TRBV2 with TRBJ2-2; 9 nucleotides align to TRBD2. The germline V gene has CDR1 SNHLY and CDR2 FYNNEI. The junction had 9 bases not matched to a gene; V was cut back by 7 bases and J by 6 bases. The CDR3 runs to 15 residues. This chain's CDR3 is CASMTGTSLAGELFF. CDR3 nucleotides: TGTGCCAGCATGACCGGGACTAGCCTCGCCGGGGAGCTGTTTTTT.

This chain uses TRBV2 with TRBJ2-3, with D perhaps TRBD2 (5 bases). Germline CDR1 SNHLY, CDR2 FYNNEI. The CDR3 consists of 14 residues. Trimming stripped 6 bases from V and 2 bases from J, with 12 bases between. DNA of the CDR3: TGTGCCAGCAGGTTAAGGGAGTCCACAGATACGCAGTATTTT. Amino acid sequence: CASRLRESTDTQYF. Full variable domain (missing parts from reference TRBV2 and TRBJ2-3): EPEVTQTPSHQVTQMGQEVILRCVPISNHLYFYWYRQILGQKVEFLVSFYNNEISEKSEIFDDQFSVERPDGSNFTLKIRSTKLEDSAMYFCASRLRESTDTQYFGPGTRLTVL.

The V call is TRBV10-3, the J call TRBJ2-7; D is unresolved. The CDR3 is 12 residues long. The V end lost 2 bases, the J end lost 3 bases, and 5 bases lay between the germline ends. Per germline, CDR1 ENHRY and CDR2 SYGVKD. DNA of the CDR3: TGTGCCATCAGTGAGACCGGCTACGAGCAGTACTTC. This gives the protein CAISETGYEQYF.

This clone was found a few times. This chain connects TRBV2 to TRBJ2-5; 9 nucleotides agree with TRBD2. CDR3 length equals 16 residues. Germline lookup yields CDR1 SNHLY and CDR2 FYNNEI. Trimming cost V 6 bases and J 4 bases; bases outside gene matches: 12. CDR3: CASRRGRTAGGETQYF. DNA for the CDR3: TGTGCCAGCAGACGCGGTAGGACAGCGGGAGGAGAGACCCAGTACTTC.